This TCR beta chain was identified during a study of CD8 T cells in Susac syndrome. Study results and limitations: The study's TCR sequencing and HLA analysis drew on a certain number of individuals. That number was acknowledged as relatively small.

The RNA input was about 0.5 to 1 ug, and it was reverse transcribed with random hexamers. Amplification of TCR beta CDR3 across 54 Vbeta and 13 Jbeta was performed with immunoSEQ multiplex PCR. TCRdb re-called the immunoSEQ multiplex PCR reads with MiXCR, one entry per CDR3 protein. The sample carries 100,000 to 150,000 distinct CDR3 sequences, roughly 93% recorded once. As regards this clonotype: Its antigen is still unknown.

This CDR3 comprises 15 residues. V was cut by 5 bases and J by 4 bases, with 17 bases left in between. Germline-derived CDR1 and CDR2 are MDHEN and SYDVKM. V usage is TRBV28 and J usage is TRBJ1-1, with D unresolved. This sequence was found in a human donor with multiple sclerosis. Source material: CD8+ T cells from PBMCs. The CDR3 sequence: CASSPNPGGATEAFF. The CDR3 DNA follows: TGTGCCAGCAGTCCCAACCCGGGCGGTGCCACTGAAGCTTTCTTT.